This TCR beta chain originates from a study of blood T cell repertoires in COVID-19. Profiled with immunoSEQ multiplex PCR; TCRdb holds only in-frame clones, not every one. The sample has approximately 300,000 clones, about 85% seen once. Enrolled through a virtual design, the participants were between 18 and 89 years of age and came from about two dozen US areas. Participants had their cohort set by participant-reported clinical history. Germline V CDR1 and CDR2: MNHEY, SMNVEV (reference sequence). Trimming cost V 2 bases and J 1 base, with 5 bases left between them. CDR3 length equals 14 residues. Comment on this clone: The sample contains more than one DNA sequence encoding this CDR3.

Sequencing input: PBMCs or T cells enriched from blood (not recorded which). The receptor was isolated from a woman aged 25-40 years who had recovered from COVID-19. The rearrangement uses TRBV27 and TRBJ1-4; the D gene is possibly TRBD1 (5 bases). CDR3 nucleotide sequence: TGTGCCAGCAGTTTAAGGGGAACTAATGAAAAACTGTTTTTT. Translating it yields CASSLRGTNEKLFF.